This TCR beta chain was captured in a study of early T cells in non-severe SARS-CoV-2 infection. As for the study in general: Chains from this unsorted whole-blood bulk RNA could not be paired. Study findings and constraints: Private and CD4 specificities were missed by VDJdb matching, skewed to anti-spike CD8.

The germline V gene has CDR1 MDHEN and CDR2 SYDVKM. CDR3 size: 16 residues. In the library, individual cDNA molecules carried attached unique molecular identifiers. MiXCR, applied by TCRdb to the 5' RACE reads, yields one record per CDR3 protein. Here the sample spans about 64,000 distinct CDR3 sequences, over 10% being singletons. In regard to this clonotype: As yet, its antigen is unknown. Just one base apart from a much larger clone, this may be a read error.

The material was whole blood, obtained at baseline. This receptor was taken from an adult who was a healthcare worker with PCR-confirmed SARS-CoV-2 infection or an uninfected control (not recorded which). This chain connects TRBV28 to TRBJ1-2, with 10 bases that match TRBD1. Here the CDR3 DNA reads TGTGCCTGCAGACGGGACTTGACAGGGGGCAATTATGGCTACACCTTC. Translation: CACRRDLTGGNYGYTF.